There are many counts of the clone carrying this TCR beta chain. These data originate in a study of early T cells in non-severe SARS-CoV-2 infection. Study at large: From unsorted whole blood, bulk RNA was sequenced, and the chains remained unpaired.

cDNA molecules, individually, were tagged with unique molecular identifiers. Each CDR3 protein gets one entry after TCRdb re-called the 5' RACE reads with MiXCR. In the table there are more than 50,000 distinct CDR3 sequences, around 10% of which are singletons. The CDR3 has 15 residues. Trimming cost V 5 bases and J 4 bases; bases outside gene matches: 4. The TCR was taken from an adult who was a healthcare worker with PCR-confirmed SARS-CoV-2 infection or an uninfected control (not recorded which). The chain uses TRBV12-3 or TRBV12-4 and TRBJ2-5; TRBD2 agrees at 13 bases. Sequencing input: whole blood. For the CDR3, the DNA is TGTGCCAGCAGTCCCGGACTAGCGGGAGTAGAGACCCAGTACTTC. The encoded protein is CASSPGLAGVETQYF.